This entry features one TCR beta chain sequence. Its target antigen remains unknown. No much larger clone exists at a distance of one base, and base qualities are not known. The TCR beta CDR3 regions were amplified from the RNA transcripts. The first round of RT-PCR for the TCR CDR3 was performed with the HTBI primer set and the Qiagen OneStep RT-PCR kit. The libraries were constructed in a second round of multiplex PCR and then size-selected and purified. Libraries were sequenced paired-end with 100 bp reads on an Illumina HiSeq2000. The paper's data handling went like this. Raw data were processed with SOAPnuke, discarding reads with adapters, uncalled bases, mean Phred below 15, or no exact constant-primer or identifier match. COPE v1.2.5 was used to merge high-quality paired reads, and clonotypes were defined as unique nucleotide sequences. MiTCR v1.1 was used to align the clonotypes against IMGT TRBV, TRBD and TRBJ reference segments. The analysis was restricted to V-J combinations with a frequency above 0.0001, which together covered 98% to 99.2% of the repertoires. A TCS score was defined as the ratio of F50 (clonal expansion) to E x V (chaos), with BLOSUM62-based TCRdist applied between CDR3 peptides within each V-J. Welch's t-statistics and random forest reduced 500 to 550 V-J features to 13, which were used in a naive Bayes classifier (R e1071). Thyroid-blood repertoire similarity was quantified with the Morisita-Horn index. Using fastp trimming at Q25 and MiXCR clonotype assembly, TCRdb reanalyzed the public sequencing data and kept in-frame beta chains. CDR3 protein duplicates are merged, each entry listing the most common genes and DNA. In this record, the V and J calls reflect TCRdb's handling and not the investigators' own analysis. The sample records around 610,000 distinct CDR3 sequences, roughly 15% of which are singletons. The ten largest clonotypes hold around 4.5% of the sample.

The sample belongs to a study of T cells in Graves' hyperthyroidism and ophthalmopathy (dated by TCRdb to about 2019). General notes on the study: Peripheral blood was sampled at the time of initial diagnosis, prior to any treatment. Once sampling was done, hyperthyroidism patients were given methimazole at a starting dose of 30 mg daily, whereas ophthalmopathy patients were given high-dose intravenous methylprednisolone. Whether ophthalmopathy could be predicted prospectively was tested in an independent validation cohort made up of 18 to 20 hyperthyroidism patients plus 17 patients who later progressed to ophthalmopathy. To identify distinguishing TCR V-J signatures, a discovery cohort of about 95 patients was used, comprising roughly 45 with Graves' ophthalmopathy and 57 with stable Graves' hyperthyroidism. Thyroid tissue and blood T-cell repertoires from more than 5 Graves' hyperthyroidism patients were also compared in the study. The 100 or so discovery patients were divided at random into training and test sets in a 7:3 ratio. According to the paper, TCR Vbeta CDR3 sequencing was carried out on approximately 140 peripheral blood samples, which came from approximately 43 ophthalmopathy, approximately 72 hyperthyroidism and approximately 17 progressor patients.

Ophthalmopathy patients had moderately to severely active disease, with a Clinical Activity Score of 3 or more, a NOSPECS grade of 4 or more, and a disease duration of less than 3 months. The study excluded patients with uncontrolled infections, other autoimmune diseases, pregnancy or lactation. Diagnoses were established on the basis of clinical symptoms, serum thyroxine and TRAb, thyroid ultrasound, and orbital computed tomography. Ficoll-Paque density gradient centrifugation was used to isolate PBMCs from about 9 ml of fresh peripheral blood. Trizol reagent was used to extract total RNA, and RNA quality was then checked on an Agilent 2100 Bioanalyzer. Sequences LGHNA (CDR1) and YNFKEQ (CDR2) are obtained from the germline V gene. Compared with germline, V lacks 4 bases and J lacks 4 bases; bases without a gene match: 10. The cysteine opens and the phenylalanine closes a CDR3 of 15 amino acids. CDR3 DNA only is kept here, 45 bases in frame from base 1.

Here is what the overall study found, with its caveats: A 13 V-J signature model separated ophthalmopathy from stable hyperthyroidism, with 87.88% sensitivity and 81.08% specificity in cross-validation and 80%/75% in testing. In validation, the model predicted progression to ophthalmopathy a median of about 6.5 months before onset, with approximately 71% sensitivity and 72.22% specificity. Most expanded thyroid clonotypes (frequency above 0.001) were also detected in blood, a finding suggesting that blood repertoires may reflect thyroid immune responses. No statistical method was used to set the sample size in advance, and investigators knew the group allocation.

Material: blood. The sequence derives from a middle-aged woman with Graves' ophthalmopathy. The chain uses TRBV4-2 and TRBJ2-7; 7 central bases correspond to TRBD1. The CDR3 loop reads CASSLGQAPRYEQYF. The DNA is as follows: TGTGCCAGCAGCCTTGGACAGGCCCCCCGGTACGAGCAGTACTTC.